This TCR beta chain was sequenced during a study of Ad26.COV2.S vaccination and SARS-CoV-2 variants (dated by TCRdb to about 2021). For the wider study: Donors in the vaccine arm were drawn from COV1001, a phase I-IIa trial of Ad26.COV2.S in healthy adults that was multicentre, randomized, double-blind and placebo-controlled. Ad26.COV2.S was given intramuscularly at 5x10^10 or 1x10^11 viral particles, as a single shot or as two shots 56 days apart. TCRbeta repertoire sequencing served as the tool for gauging how specific and how broad the SARS-CoV-2-reactive T cell receptors were following Ad26.COV2.S vaccination. A total of some 30 samples were included in the TCR-sequenced set, comprising around 19 Ad26.COV2.S vaccine recipients, 5 placebo recipients and 8 SARS-CoV-2 convalescent individuals. Trial participants were randomized into five groups of five: low-dose or high-dose Ad26.COV2.S given once or twice, or placebo on both occasions. Blinding of investigators to trial group allocation was maintained during experiments and outcome assessment.

This clone was observed once. Its antigen specificity is not known. Base-call qualities are not available, and no considerably larger clone is one nucleotide away. What this sample's treatment or condition label stands for: roughly 19 received Ad26.COV2.S at low or high dose, single or two shots; 5 received placebo; per-sample allocation not given. For vaccine and placebo recipients, repertoires were sequenced using samples collected on day 63 after the first injection. Between 29 July and 7 August 2020, Cohort 1b enrolled 25 adults aged 18-55 years at one site in Boston, USA. As a vaccine, Ad26.COV2.S was a replication-incompetent adenovirus type 26 vector that expressed a prefusion-stabilized SARS-CoV-2 spike protein derived from the original Wuhan strain. TCRbeta CDR3 regions were sequenced with the immunoSEQ Assay. After extraction, genomic DNA underwent amplification by bias-controlled multiplex PCR, followed by high-throughput sequencing. Per the source publication's procedure: To quantify the absolute abundance of every unique TCRbeta CDR3 region, sequences were collapsed and filtered. T cell fraction was estimated by normalizing TCRbeta template counts to usable DNA, with usable DNA measured through amplification of reference genes found in all nucleated cells. Repertoire TCRs were annotated as SARS-CoV-2-specific when V gene, CDR3 amino acid sequence and J gene were exactly matched to a known reactive TCR set. The reference SARS-CoV-2 TCR set came from MIRA and was filtered for enrichment in COVID-19-positive ImmuneCODE repertoires, removing public or cross-reactive TCRs. Using the MIRA antigens, annotated TCRs were further analysed by specific ORF or by position within an ORF. Breadth was defined as the number of annotated unique rearrangements divided by the total number of unique productive rearrangements, and depth was defined as the summed frequency of the annotated unique rearrangements. Group comparisons of TCR breadth used two-sided Wilcoxon rank-sum tests. This immuneACCESS table, as held by TCRdb, lists in-frame sequences with V and J called but not all clones. Of the missing ones, under half trace to an unresolved V gene in checked studies; the others have no known cause. The V and J calls and the clone size are those of that table, but D and trimming were determined from the DNA. This sample holds 400,000 to 500,000 clones; roughly 90% were observed only once. Jointly, the top ten make up roughly 4% of the sample.

V is shortened by 0 bases, J by 7 bases, and the region joining them spans 8 bases. The germline V gene yields SGHRS for CDR1 and YFSETQ for CDR2. From its cysteine to its phenylalanine, the CDR3 spans 13 amino acids. Left in the record is the CDR3 DNA by itself, 39 bases read in frame from the first base. Points the paper makes about the study in general: Spike-specific TCR breadth was higher in Ad26.COV2.S recipients than in placebo recipients (P = 0.0014). Substantial breadth of spike-specific CD8+ and CD4+ T cell responses was reported after vaccination. The study lacked the statistical power to compare responses across vaccine doses or regimens. It was noted by the authors that total T cell responses may have been underestimated by the TCR breadth and depth analyses. Vaccine and placebo recipients had similar non-spike TCR breadth, a finding consistent with the vaccine containing only spike.

Sample: peripheral blood, taken in a trial of Ad26.COV2.S vaccine versus placebo. The chain was built from TRBV5-1 and TRBJ1-5; possibly the D gene is TRBD1, per 5 matching bases. This TCR came from a person between 18 and 59 years old who received the Ad26.COV2.S COVID-19 vaccine or a placebo. The sequenced DNA is TGCGCCAGCAGCTTGGCCGGGGGGCAGCCCCAGCATTTT. It encodes CASSLAGGQPQHF.